The entry below gives a single TCR beta chain sequence along with its context. The sample holds many counts of this clonotype. Its antigen is not yet known. No quality values exist for individual bases; no much larger clone is one base distant. To prepare the library, multiplex PCR was applied. Sequencing was performed on an Illumina HiSeq 4000. To build TCR beta libraries, CDR3 regions were amplified by Arm-PCR using iRepertoire HTBI primers. Gel purification was performed on PCR products prior to sequencing. Concerning the study's data processing: A total of 62 TRBV and 14 TRBJ segments were identified across samples and were used for gene usage analysis of CDR3 amino acid clonotypes. Filtered high-quality paired reads were merged into contigs using COPE and FqMerger. BLAST was used to align contigs to the IMGT TRBV, TRBD and TRBJ reference genes, and CDR3 was defined following IMGT. Highly expanded clones were defined as clonotypes with a frequency above 0.1%. Repertoire diversity was measured by Shannon entropy, and V-J evenness by the Gini coefficient. Clonotypes shared by more than one individual were considered public. The raw public reads went through TCRdb reprocessing: fastp at Q25, MiXCR clone calling, in-frame beta chains kept. A single entry per CDR3 protein holds the most common genes and DNA from its merged rows. TCRdb, not the authors, supplied the V and J calls. The sample yields a few hundred thousand distinct CDR3 sequences; 12% were counted once. In total, the top ten clones hold 15% to 20% of the sample.

This record belongs to a study of regulatory T cells in long-lasting Graves disease (dated by TCRdb to about 2021). Some background on the complete study: In the newly diagnosed Graves' disease group, patients had been taking antithyroid drugs for less than 3 months. The study took place in China and was registered as a clinical trial. Patients with persistent Graves' disease were compared with patients with newly diagnosed Graves' disease using TCR sequencing and RNA sequencing of peripheral blood. TCR sequencing covered around 13 persistent and some 20 newly diagnosed Graves' disease patients, some 35 samples in total. Results the study describes overall, beyond this receptor: The authors noted that the small sample size was a limitation that may lower accuracy. Persistent disease showed preferential use of TRBV28, TRBJ1-2 and TRBJ2-5, whereas newly diagnosed disease favored TRBV20-1 and TRBJ2-1. A larger number of public clonotypes was shared among persistent patients (about 2,700) than among newly diagnosed patients (roughly 1,000). Only peripheral blood was studied, because thyroid tissue, the primary lesion, was inaccessible. Compared with newly diagnosed patients, persistent Graves' disease patients had lower TCR Shannon entropy and fewer highly expanded clones, which suggests clonal expansion. Sequencing and analysis were limited to the TCR beta chain.

The germline V gene supplies CDR1 SGHTA and CDR2 FQGNSA. CDR3 length: 14 amino acids, cysteine to phenylalanine. Here the CDR3 DNA is all that survives: 42 bases in frame from base 1. Trimming takes 8 bases off V and 4 bases off J; junction bases not matched to a gene: 9. In the paper's terms, the time point label means: newly diagnosed GD, antithyroid drugs for less than 3 months. For both TCR sequencing and RNA sequencing, RNA was extracted from PBMCs in TRIzol. Graves' disease was diagnosed according to American Thyroid Association guidelines. Patients for the study were recruited at an endocrinology department in Xi'an, China. Each patient gave around 9 milliliters of peripheral blood, collected in an EDTA anticoagulant tube. PBMCs were isolated by Ficoll Paque Plus density gradient separation without further T cell sorting. An Agilent 2100 Bioanalyzer and agarose gel were used to check RNA quality, while a NanoDrop 2000 measured RNA concentration.

These data were also filed under a second study, of T cells in Graves' hyperthyroidism and ophthalmopathy. The second study reports: Stable Graves' hyperthyroidism was defined as the absence of progression to ophthalmopathy over 18 months of follow-up. Hyperthyroidism patients were newly diagnosed, with disease duration under 2 months, and aged 18 to 65 years. Any patient with an uncontrolled infection, another autoimmune disease, pregnancy or lactation was excluded. Diagnoses were based on clinical symptoms, serum thyroxine and TRAb, thyroid ultrasound and orbital computed tomography. The TCR CDR3 was subjected to a first round of RT-PCR using the HTBI primer set and the Qiagen OneStep RT-PCR kit. Most expanded thyroid clonotypes (frequency above 0.001) were also found in blood, which suggests that blood repertoires may mirror thyroid immune responses. In cross-validation, a model built on a 13 V-J signature told ophthalmopathy apart from stable hyperthyroidism with approximately 90% sensitivity and about 81% specificity, and in testing the same model reached 80%/75%. In validation, the model predicted progression to ophthalmopathy a median of roughly 6.2 months before onset, with approximately 70% sensitivity and 72.22% specificity. TCR V-J signatures able to tell the groups apart were searched for in a discovery cohort of some 100 patients, of whom over 40 had Graves' ophthalmopathy and about 60 had stable Graves' hyperthyroidism. Whether ophthalmopathy could be predicted prospectively was tested in an independent validation cohort made up of roughly 20 hyperthyroidism patients plus 17 patients who later progressed to ophthalmopathy. For training and testing, the 100 or so patients in the discovery cohort were randomly divided in a 7:3 ratio. The study also compared thyroid tissue and blood T-cell repertoires from about six Graves' hyperthyroidism patients. Following sampling, methimazole starting at 30 mg daily was given to hyperthyroidism patients, and high-dose intravenous methylprednisolone was given to ophthalmopathy patients. The libraries were constructed in a second round of multiplex PCR and then size-selected and purified. Libraries were sequenced paired-end with 100 bp reads on an Illumina HiSeq2000. Raw data were processed with SOAPnuke, discarding reads with adapters, uncalled bases, mean Phred below 15, or no exact constant-primer or identifier match. COPE v1.2.5 was used to merge the high-quality paired reads, and each unique nucleotide sequence was defined as a clonotype. MiTCR v1.1 was used to align the clonotypes against IMGT TRBV, TRBD and TRBJ reference segments. The analysis was restricted to V-J combinations with a frequency above 0.0001, which together covered roughly 99% of the repertoires. The TCS score was defined as the ratio of F50 (clonal expansion) to E x V (chaos), calculated using BLOSUM62-based TCRdist between CDR3 peptides within each V-J. Welch's t-statistics and random forest reduced approximately 520 V-J features to roughly 13, which were used in a naive Bayes classifier (R e1071). Sample size was not statistically predetermined, and investigators were not blinded to group allocation. TCR Vbeta CDR3 sequencing of 135 peripheral blood samples (about 45 ophthalmopathy, roughly 72 hyperthyroidism and roughly 17 progressor patients) is reported in the paper.

This TCR was sampled from a woman aged 18-35 years with Graves disease. Donor details come from another sample of the same person, matched by shared clones. The chain is encoded by TRBV7-2 joined to TRBJ2-3; a stretch of 7 junction bases matches TRBD1. The source material was peripheral blood mononuclear cells (PBMCs), sampled at new diagnosis, from a patient treated with antithyroid drugs. The nucleotides are TGTGCCAGCGGCCGGGACAGAGGGGCAGATACGCAGTATTTT. This is translated as CASGRDRGADTQYF.